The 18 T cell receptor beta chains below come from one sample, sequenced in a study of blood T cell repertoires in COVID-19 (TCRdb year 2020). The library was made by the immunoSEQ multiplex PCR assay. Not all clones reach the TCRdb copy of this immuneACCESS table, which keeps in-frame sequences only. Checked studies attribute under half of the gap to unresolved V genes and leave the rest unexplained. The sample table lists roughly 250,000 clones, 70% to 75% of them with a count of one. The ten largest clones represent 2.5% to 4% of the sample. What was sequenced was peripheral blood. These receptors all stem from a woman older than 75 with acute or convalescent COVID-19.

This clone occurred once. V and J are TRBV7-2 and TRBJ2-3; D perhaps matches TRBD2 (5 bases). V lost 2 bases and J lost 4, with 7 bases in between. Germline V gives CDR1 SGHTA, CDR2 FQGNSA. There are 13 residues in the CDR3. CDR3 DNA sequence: TGTGCCAGCAGCTTATGGGGAGCAGATACGCAGTATTTT. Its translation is CASSLWGADTQYF.

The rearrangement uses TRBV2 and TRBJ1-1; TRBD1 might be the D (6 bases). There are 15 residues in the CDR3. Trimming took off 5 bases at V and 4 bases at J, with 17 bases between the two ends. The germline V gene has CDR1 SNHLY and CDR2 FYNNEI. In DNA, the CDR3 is TGTGCCAGCAGTCCGGGACAACCTATGGGCACTGAAGCTTTCTTT. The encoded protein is CASSPGQPMGTEAFF.

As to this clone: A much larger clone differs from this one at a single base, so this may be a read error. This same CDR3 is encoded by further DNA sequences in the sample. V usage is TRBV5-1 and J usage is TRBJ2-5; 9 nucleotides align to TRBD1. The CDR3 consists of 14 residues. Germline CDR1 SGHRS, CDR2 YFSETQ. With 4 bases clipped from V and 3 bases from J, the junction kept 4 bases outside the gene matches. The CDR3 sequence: CASSMGQGEETQYF. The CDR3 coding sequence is TGCGCCAGCAGCATGGGACAGGGAGAAGAGACCCAGTACTTC.

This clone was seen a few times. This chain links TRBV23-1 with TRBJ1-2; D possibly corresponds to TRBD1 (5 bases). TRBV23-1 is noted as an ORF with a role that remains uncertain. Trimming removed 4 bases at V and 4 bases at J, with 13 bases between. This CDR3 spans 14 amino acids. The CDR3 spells CASSLPDRSYGYTF. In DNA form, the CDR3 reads TGCGCCAGCAGTCTCCCAGACAGATCCTATGGCTACACCTTC.

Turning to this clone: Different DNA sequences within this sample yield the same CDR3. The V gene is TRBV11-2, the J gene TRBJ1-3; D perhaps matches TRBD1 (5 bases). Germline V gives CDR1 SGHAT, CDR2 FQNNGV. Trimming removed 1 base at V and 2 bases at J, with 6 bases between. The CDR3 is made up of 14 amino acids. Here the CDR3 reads CASSLAGAGNTIYF. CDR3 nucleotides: TGTGCCAGCAGCTTAGCGGGGGCTGGAAACACCATATATTTT.

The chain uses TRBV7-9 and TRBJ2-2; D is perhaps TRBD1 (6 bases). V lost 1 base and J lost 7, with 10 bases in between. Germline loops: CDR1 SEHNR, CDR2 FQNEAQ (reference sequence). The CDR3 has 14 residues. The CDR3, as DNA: TGTGCCAGCAGCTTAGGGGACACCAGCGGGGAGCTGTTTTTT. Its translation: CASSLGDTSGELFF.

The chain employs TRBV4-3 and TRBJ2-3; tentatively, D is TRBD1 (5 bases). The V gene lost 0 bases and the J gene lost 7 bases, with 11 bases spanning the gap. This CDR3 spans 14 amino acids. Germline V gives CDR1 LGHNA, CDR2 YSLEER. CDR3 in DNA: TGCGCCAGCAGCCAAGATCAGGGCGGCTATACGCAGTATTTT. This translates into CASSQDQGGYTQYF.

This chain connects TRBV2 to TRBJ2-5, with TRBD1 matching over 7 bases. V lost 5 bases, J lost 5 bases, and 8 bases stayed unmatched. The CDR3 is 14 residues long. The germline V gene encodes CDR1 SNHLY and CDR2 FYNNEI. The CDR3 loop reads CASSRDRRSETQYF. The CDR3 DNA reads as TGTGCCAGCAGTAGGGACAGACGGTCGGAGACCCAGTACTTC.

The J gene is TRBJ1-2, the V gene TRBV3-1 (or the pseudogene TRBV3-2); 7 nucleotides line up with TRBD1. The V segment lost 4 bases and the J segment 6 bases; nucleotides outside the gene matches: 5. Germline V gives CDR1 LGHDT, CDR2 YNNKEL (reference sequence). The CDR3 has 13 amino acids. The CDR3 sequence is CASSLDRYNGYTF. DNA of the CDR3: TGTGCCAGCAGCCTGGACAGGTATAATGGCTACACCTTC.

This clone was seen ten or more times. The CDR3 coding sequence is TGTGCCAGTAGGGAAACAGGGGAATGGGGCTACACCTTC. Translating gives CASRETGEWGYTF. This chain joins TRBV19 and TRBJ1-2; 7 nucleotides line up with TRBD1. The CDR3 spans 13 residues. Germline V CDR1 and CDR2: LNHDA, SQIVND (reference sequence). V gave up 6 bases and J gave up 8 bases; unmatched junction bases: 9. Together with reference TRBV19 and TRBJ1-2, the CDR3 gives the full variable domain: DGGITQSPKYLFRKEGQNVTLSCEQNLNHDAMYWYRQDPGQGLRLIYYSQIVNDFQKGDIAEGYSVSREKKESFPLTVTSAQKNPTAFYLCASRETGEWGYTFGSGTRLTVV.

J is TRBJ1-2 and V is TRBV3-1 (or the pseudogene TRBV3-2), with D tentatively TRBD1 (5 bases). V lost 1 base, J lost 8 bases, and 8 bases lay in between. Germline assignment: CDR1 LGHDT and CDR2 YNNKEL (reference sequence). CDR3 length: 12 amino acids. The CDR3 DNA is TGTGCCAGCAGCCAAGGATGGACAGGCTACACCTTC. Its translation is CASSQGWTGYTF.

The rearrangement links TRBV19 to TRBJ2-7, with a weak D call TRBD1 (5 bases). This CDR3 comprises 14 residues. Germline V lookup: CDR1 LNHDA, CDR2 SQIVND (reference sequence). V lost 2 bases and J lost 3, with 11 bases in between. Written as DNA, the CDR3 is TGTGCCAGTAGTATATATACAGGATACTACGAGCAGTACTTC. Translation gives CASSIYTGYYEQYF.

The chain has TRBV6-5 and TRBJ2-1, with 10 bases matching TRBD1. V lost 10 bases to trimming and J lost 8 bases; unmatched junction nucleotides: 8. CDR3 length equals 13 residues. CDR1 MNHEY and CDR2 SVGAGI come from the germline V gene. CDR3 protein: CATDRDRGYEQFF. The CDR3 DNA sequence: TGTGCCACCGACCGGGACAGGGGTTATGAGCAGTTCTTC.

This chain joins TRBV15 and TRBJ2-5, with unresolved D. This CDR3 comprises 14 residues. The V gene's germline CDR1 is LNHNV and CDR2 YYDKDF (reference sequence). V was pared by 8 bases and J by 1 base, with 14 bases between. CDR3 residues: CATAGTWAQETQYF. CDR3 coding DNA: TGTGCCACCGCCGGAACCTGGGCCCAAGAGACCCAGTACTTC.

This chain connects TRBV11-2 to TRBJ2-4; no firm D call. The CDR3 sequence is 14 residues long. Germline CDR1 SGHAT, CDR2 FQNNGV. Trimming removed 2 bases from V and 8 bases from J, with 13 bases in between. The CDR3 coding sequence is TGTGCCAGCAGCTTACCCCTGGCAGGTGACATTCAGTACTTC. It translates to CASSLPLAGDIQYF.

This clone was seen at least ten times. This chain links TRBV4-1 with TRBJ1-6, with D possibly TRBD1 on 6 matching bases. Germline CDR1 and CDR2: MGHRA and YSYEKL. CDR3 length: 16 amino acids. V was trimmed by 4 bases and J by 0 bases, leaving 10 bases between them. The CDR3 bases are TGCGCCAGCAGCCCAGGGGCGAGCTCCTATAATTCACCCCTCCACTTT. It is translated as CASSPGASSYNSPLHF.

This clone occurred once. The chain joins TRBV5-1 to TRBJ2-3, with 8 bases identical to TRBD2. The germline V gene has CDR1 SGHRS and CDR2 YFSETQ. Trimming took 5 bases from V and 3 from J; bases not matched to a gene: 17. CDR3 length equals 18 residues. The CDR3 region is CASSLRTPGTSSTDTQYF. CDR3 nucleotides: TGCGCCAGCAGTCTACGCACTCCCGGGACTAGTTCTACAGATACGCAGTATTTT. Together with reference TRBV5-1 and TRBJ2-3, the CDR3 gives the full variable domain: KAGVTQTPRYLIKTRGQQVTLSCSPISGHRSVSWYQQTPGQGLQFLFEYFSETQRNKGNFPGRFSGRQFSNSRSEMNVSTLELGDSALYLCASSLRTPGTSSTDTQYFGPGTRLTVL.

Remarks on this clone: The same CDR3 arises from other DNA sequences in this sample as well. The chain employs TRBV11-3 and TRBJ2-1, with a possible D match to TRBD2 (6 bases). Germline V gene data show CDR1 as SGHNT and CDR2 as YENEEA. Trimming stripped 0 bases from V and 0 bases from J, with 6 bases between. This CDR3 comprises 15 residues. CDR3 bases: TGTGCCAGCAGCTTAGAGGGAGGCTCCTACAATGAGCAGTTCTTC. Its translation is CASSLEGGSYNEQFF.